A selection of T cell receptor beta chains follows, all from one sample in a study of cytomegalovirus exposure and HLA in healthy donors. Generated by immunoSEQ multiplex PCR, the TCRdb table keeps only in-frame clones and is missing some. The sample consists of some 170,000 clones, around 90% of them appearing once. Material for sequencing was PBMCs. These receptors all stem from a woman aged 25 to 39 in good health and CMV-seronegative. Both conserved end residues are trimmed from each CDR3.

>.|TRBV6-5
ASSPSSYSSYEQY
>TRBJ2-3|TRBV27
ASSTAGASTDTQY
>TRBJ2-5|TRBV5-1
ASSPRQGREETQY
>TRBJ2-6|TRBV15
ATSKGTDLSAAANVLT
>TRBJ1-5|TRBV4-1
ASSPLGGAGSNQPQH
>TRBJ1-4|TRBV7-9
ASSFGGRPTNEKLF
>TRBJ2-5|TRBV7-9
ASSLALASPAETQY
>TRBJ1-2|TRBV5-8
ASSLGKRGGQGYGYT
>TRBJ2-1|TRBV30
AWMRGSGYNEQF
>TRBJ1-2|TRBV9
ASSVGQGSNYGYT
>TRBJ2-1|TRBV6-4
ASSAHHGEQF
>TRBJ2-1|TRBV25-1
ASSEDDISGDPQF
>TRBJ1-5|TRBV5-4
ASSFDGQYNQPQH
>TRBJ2-1|TRBV7-2
ASSTWRGFQNEQF
>TRBJ1-2|TRBV5-1
ASSARQLTNYGYT
>TRBJ1-1|TRBV19
ASSRGPTEAF
>TRBJ2-7|TRBV5-1
ASSWGQGYEQY
>TRBJ2-7|TRBV28
ASISVPSYEQY
>TRBJ2-4|TRBV4-1
ASSQEGVRY
>TRBJ2-7|TRBV19
ASNAGTGTYEQY
>TRBJ1-2|TRBV6-1
ASREVEVYT
>TRBJ1-6|TRBV13
ASSSRQGGSPLH
>TRBJ2-3|TRBV5-4
ASSLDSFGQY
>TRBJ1-2|TRBV10-3
AIREDRGPMGYT
>TRBJ1-5|TRBV18
ASSPSGGQQPQH
>TRBJ1-2|TRBV4-2
ASSPNPTANYGYT